Listed below are T cell receptor beta chains from one sample, sequenced in a study of blood T cell repertoires in COVID-19. Sequencing was performed with immunoSEQ multiplex PCR; in TCRdb, only in-frame clones are kept and a portion is missing. In the table there are more than 150,000 clones, roughly 79% of which are singletons. The sequenced material came from peripheral blood. These TCRs come from a man between 60 and 70 years old with active or convalescent COVID-19. Each CDR3 is given with its conserved first and last residue. The order of the fields is CDR3 protein, CDR3 DNA, J gene, CDR3 length, D gene, V gene, clone size. A D gene is named only where the DNA matches it firmly. The listing skips clone size in some rows; elsewhere it reads once, few, many or a size class.

CDR3aa: CASSFDREKNTEAFF; CDR3nt: TGTGCCAGCTCATTCGACAGGGAAAAGAACACTGAAGCTTTCTTT; j_gene: TRBJ1-1; len: 15; d_gene: TRBD1; v_gene: TRBV18; abundance: NA
CDR3aa: CASSAGFGYGYTF; CDR3nt: TGTGCCAGCAGTGCGGGGTTCGGCTATGGCTACACCTTC; j_gene: TRBJ1-2; len: 13; d_gene: NA; v_gene: TRBV2; abundance: NA
CDR3aa: CSVARTSVNEQYF; CDR3nt: TGCAGCGTTGCTAGGACTAGCGTCAACGAGCAGTACTTC; j_gene: TRBJ2-7; len: 13; d_gene: TRBD2; v_gene: TRBV29-1; abundance: NA
CDR3aa: CASSSTSGLGETQYF; CDR3nt: TGTGCCAGCAGCAGCACTAGCGGGTTAGGGGAGACCCAGTACTTC; j_gene: TRBJ2-5; len: 15; d_gene: TRBD2; v_gene: TRBV7-2; abundance: NA
CDR3aa: CASRELVDTQYF; CDR3nt: TGTGCCAGCAGGGAGTTGGTGGATACGCAGTATTTT; j_gene: TRBJ2-3; len: 12; d_gene: NA; v_gene: TRBV2; abundance: NA
CDR3aa: CASSSSGVSSYNSPLHF; CDR3nt: TGTGCCAGCAGTTCGTCGGGGGTGAGCTCCTATAATTCACCCCTCCACTTT; j_gene: TRBJ1-6; len: 17; d_gene: NA; v_gene: TRBV28; abundance: NA
CDR3aa: CASSVGNRDADTQYF; CDR3nt: TGTGCCAGCAGCGTAGGTAACAGGGACGCAGATACGCAGTATTTT; j_gene: TRBJ2-3; len: 15; d_gene: NA; v_gene: TRBV9; abundance: NA
CDR3aa: CASSYSTGAPYNEQFF; CDR3nt: TGTGCCAGCAGTTACTCGACTGGGGCGCCCTACAATGAGCAGTTCTTC; j_gene: TRBJ2-1; len: 16; d_gene: NA; v_gene: TRBV6-5; abundance: NA
CDR3aa: CASKDREDTEAFF; CDR3nt: TGTGCCAGCAAGGACAGGGAAGATACTGAAGCTTTCTTT; j_gene: TRBJ1-1; len: 13; d_gene: TRBD1; v_gene: TRBV6-1; abundance: NA
CDR3aa: CASSVGQGGEKLFF; CDR3nt: TGTGCCAGCAGTGTAGGTCAGGGAGGGGAAAAACTGTTTTTT; j_gene: TRBJ1-4; len: 14; d_gene: NA; v_gene: TRBV2; abundance: NA
CDR3aa: CASKRERLRYEQYF; CDR3nt: TGTGCCAGCAAGAGGGAGCGACTCCGGTACGAGCAGTACTTC; j_gene: TRBJ2-7; len: 14; d_gene: NA; v_gene: TRBV6-5; abundance: NA
CDR3aa: CAWRGTGGNQPQHF; CDR3nt: TGTGCCTGGAGAGGGACAGGAGGCAATCAGCCCCAGCATTTT; j_gene: TRBJ1-5; len: 14; d_gene: TRBD1; v_gene: TRBV30; abundance: once
CDR3aa: CASSYWGREFTDTQYF; CDR3nt: TGTGCCAGCAGTTACTGGGGGCGAGAGTTCACAGATACGCAGTATTTT; j_gene: TRBJ2-3; len: 16; d_gene: NA; v_gene: TRBV6-2/TRBV6-3; abundance: NA
CDR3aa: CASSPDSDHGYTF; CDR3nt: TGTGCCAGCAGCCCTGACAGTGATCATGGCTACACCTTC; j_gene: TRBJ1-2; len: 13; d_gene: NA; v_gene: TRBV5-5; abundance: NA
CDR3aa: CASSFGLTGYSYNEQFF; CDR3nt: TGCGCCAGCAGCTTTGGGCTTACTGGGTACTCCTACAATGAGCAGTTCTTC; j_gene: TRBJ2-1; len: 17; d_gene: NA; v_gene: TRBV5-1; abundance: NA
CDR3aa: CASSPPTGGPTDTQYF; CDR3nt: TGTGCCAGCAGTCCTCCGACAGGGGGTCCCACAGATACGCAGTATTTT; j_gene: TRBJ2-3; len: 16; d_gene: TRBD1; v_gene: TRBV28; abundance: NA
CDR3aa: CASSPPSGKSSYNEQFF; CDR3nt: TGTGCCAGCAGCCCCCCCTCAGGGAAGAGCTCCTACAATGAGCAGTTCTTC; j_gene: TRBJ2-1; len: 17; d_gene: NA; v_gene: TRBV9; abundance: NA
CDR3aa: CASSDSGLAGGTDTQYF; CDR3nt: TGTGCCAGCAGTGACTCGGGACTAGCGGGAGGCACAGATACGCAGTATTTT; j_gene: TRBJ2-3; len: 17; d_gene: TRBD2; v_gene: TRBV6-4; abundance: NA
CDR3aa: CASSLLSGLGETQYF; CDR3nt: TGCGCCAGCAGCTTGTTGTCAGGGCTCGGGGAGACCCAGTACTTC; j_gene: TRBJ2-5; len: 15; d_gene: NA; v_gene: TRBV5-1; abundance: NA
CDR3aa: CASSMGLAGLETQYF; CDR3nt: TGTGCCAGCAGCATGGGACTAGCGGGATTAGAGACCCAGTACTTC; j_gene: TRBJ2-5; len: 15; d_gene: TRBD2; v_gene: TRBV5-4; abundance: NA
CDR3aa: CASSPGLRYNEQFF; CDR3nt: TGTGCCAGCAGCCCGGGACTCCGATACAATGAGCAGTTCTTC; j_gene: TRBJ2-1; len: 14; d_gene: NA; v_gene: TRBV9; abundance: NA
CDR3aa: CATSDPTTGELYGYTF; CDR3nt: TGTGCCACCAGTGATCCCACGACAGGCGAACTCTATGGCTACACCTTC; j_gene: TRBJ1-2; len: 16; d_gene: NA; v_gene: TRBV24-1; abundance: NA
CDR3aa: CASSPRSGGVEKLFF; CDR3nt: TGTGCCAGCAGCCCCCGGTCAGGGGGCGTTGAAAAACTGTTTTTT; j_gene: TRBJ1-4; len: 15; d_gene: TRBD1; v_gene: TRBV7-6; abundance: NA
CDR3aa: CASSFGADRGAGDTQYF; CDR3nt: TGCGCCAGCAGCTTTGGGGCCGACAGGGGTGCTGGAGATACGCAGTATTTT; j_gene: TRBJ2-3; len: 17; d_gene: TRBD1; v_gene: TRBV5-1; abundance: NA
CDR3aa: CASSFFAVGAGGYTF; CDR3nt: TGTGCCAGCAGTTTTTTTGCCGTGGGGGCGGGTGGCTACACCTTC; j_gene: TRBJ1-2; len: 15; d_gene: NA; v_gene: TRBV27; abundance: NA
CDR3aa: CASSLIGGQNTEAFF; CDR3nt: TGTGCCAGCAGCTTGATAGGGGGCCAGAACACTGAAGCTTTCTTT; j_gene: TRBJ1-1; len: 15; d_gene: TRBD1; v_gene: TRBV5-6; abundance: NA
CDR3aa: CASSLVGQGYEQYF; CDR3nt: TGTGCCAGCAGCTTAGTGGGACAGGGTTACGAGCAGTACTTC; j_gene: TRBJ2-7; len: 14; d_gene: TRBD1; v_gene: TRBV11-2; abundance: once
CDR3aa: CAWSHRGQGGYTF; CDR3nt: TGTGCCTGGAGTCACAGGGGGCAGGGGGGCTACACCTTC; j_gene: TRBJ1-2; len: 13; d_gene: TRBD1; v_gene: TRBV30; abundance: NA
CDR3aa: CASSSLAGGYEQYF; CDR3nt: TGTGCCAGCAGCTCCCTAGCGGGCGGGTACGAGCAGTACTTC; j_gene: TRBJ2-7; len: 14; d_gene: TRBD2; v_gene: TRBV5-4; abundance: NA
CDR3aa: CASSVGLGDRERSEQYF; CDR3nt: TGTGCCAGCAGCGTAGGGTTGGGGGACAGGGAAAGGAGCGAGCAGTACTTC; j_gene: TRBJ2-7; len: 17; d_gene: TRBD1; v_gene: TRBV9; abundance: NA
CDR3aa: CASSLSAGGYQPQHF; CDR3nt: TGTGCCAGCAGTTTATCTGCAGGGGGCTACCAGCCCCAGCATTTT; j_gene: TRBJ1-5; len: 15; d_gene: TRBD1; v_gene: TRBV27; abundance: NA
CDR3aa: CASTGGGWNQPQHF; CDR3nt: TGTGCCAGCACAGGAGGGGGCTGGAATCAGCCCCAGCATTTT; j_gene: TRBJ1-5; len: 14; d_gene: TRBD1; v_gene: TRBV28; abundance: NA
CDR3aa: CASSFDLGNTEAFF; CDR3nt: TGTGCCAGCAGCTTCGACCTAGGTAACACTGAAGCTTTCTTT; j_gene: TRBJ1-1; len: 14; d_gene: NA; v_gene: TRBV5-6; abundance: NA
CDR3aa: CASSLGRGGGYEQYF; CDR3nt: TGTGCCAGCAGCTTAGGGCGGGGCGGAGGGTACGAGCAGTACTTC; j_gene: TRBJ2-7; len: 15; d_gene: NA; v_gene: TRBV7-8; abundance: NA
CDR3aa: CASSAPDRYLYGYTF; CDR3nt: TGTGCCAGCAGTGCTCCCGACAGGTACCTCTATGGCTACACCTTC; j_gene: TRBJ1-2; len: 15; d_gene: NA; v_gene: TRBV28; abundance: NA
CDR3aa: CSVGQGAFGYTF; CDR3nt: TGCAGCGTTGGACAGGGTGCATTTGGCTACACCTTC; j_gene: TRBJ1-2; len: 12; d_gene: TRBD1; v_gene: TRBV29-1; abundance: many
CDR3aa: CASRPGGGGNQPQHF; CDR3nt: TGTGCCAGTAGGCCCGGAGGGGGGGGCAATCAGCCCCAGCATTTT; j_gene: TRBJ1-5; len: 15; d_gene: NA; v_gene: TRBV19; abundance: NA
CDR3aa: CASSSRQGGTGELFF; CDR3nt: TGTGCCAGCAGCTCGCGACAGGGTGGAACCGGGGAGCTGTTTTTT; j_gene: TRBJ2-2; len: 15; d_gene: TRBD1; v_gene: TRBV9; abundance: NA
CDR3aa: CASSPIRQGMNTEAFF; CDR3nt: TGTGCCAGCAGCCCGATTCGACAGGGCATGAACACTGAAGCTTTCTTT; j_gene: TRBJ1-1; len: 16; d_gene: TRBD1; v_gene: TRBV9; abundance: NA
CDR3aa: CATTSDRSVNEQFF; CDR3nt: TGTGCCACCACTTCGGACAGGTCCGTTAATGAGCAGTTCTTC; j_gene: TRBJ2-1; len: 14; d_gene: TRBD1; v_gene: TRBV24-1; abundance: NA
CDR3aa: CAISGAGLAGIEQYF; CDR3nt: TGTGCCATCAGTGGCGCCGGGCTAGCGGGAATTGAGCAGTACTTC; j_gene: TRBJ2-7; len: 15; d_gene: TRBD2; v_gene: TRBV10-3; abundance: NA
CDR3aa: CASRRGLAAHPYEQYF; CDR3nt: TGTGCCAGCAGACGAGGACTGGCGGCGCATCCCTACGAGCAGTACTTC; j_gene: TRBJ2-7; len: 16; d_gene: NA; v_gene: TRBV27; abundance: NA
CDR3aa: CASSFSYAHEQFF; CDR3nt: TGTGCCAGCAGCTTTTCCTATGCCCATGAGCAGTTCTTC; j_gene: TRBJ2-1; len: 13; d_gene: NA; v_gene: TRBV11-3; abundance: NA
CDR3aa: CASSTPWTRNSNQPQHF; CDR3nt: TGTGCCAGCAGTACACCTTGGACAAGGAATAGCAATCAGCCCCAGCATTTT; j_gene: TRBJ1-5; len: 17; d_gene: NA; v_gene: TRBV28; abundance: NA
CDR3aa: CASSLLPSTSTYGYTF; CDR3nt: TGTGCCAGCAGCTTGCTTCCTTCCACTTCTACCTATGGCTACACCTTC; j_gene: TRBJ1-2; len: 16; d_gene: NA; v_gene: TRBV5-6; abundance: NA
CDR3aa: CASSSGSRELFF; CDR3nt: TGTGCCAGCAGTTCAGGGTCTCGGGAGCTGTTTTTT; j_gene: TRBJ2-2; len: 12; d_gene: NA; v_gene: TRBV7-9; abundance: NA
CDR3aa: CASTSGGAKTF; CDR3nt: TGTGCCAGCACCTCGGGGGGGGCAAAGACCTTC; j_gene: TRBJ1-2; len: 11; d_gene: NA; v_gene: TRBV7-9; abundance: NA
CDR3aa: CASSQDRIAGQETQYF; CDR3nt: TGTGCCAGCAGCCAAGACAGAATAGCGGGACAAGAGACCCAGTACTTC; j_gene: TRBJ2-5; len: 16; d_gene: TRBD2; v_gene: TRBV3-1/TRBV3-2; abundance: NA
CDR3aa: CASSARTSGGYNEQFF; CDR3nt: TGTGCCAGCAGCGCTAGGACTAGCGGGGGGTACAATGAGCAGTTCTTC; j_gene: TRBJ2-1; len: 16; d_gene: TRBD2; v_gene: TRBV9; abundance: once
CDR3aa: CASRDGQNTEAFF; CDR3nt: TGTGCCAGCAGAGACGGACAGAACACTGAAGCTTTCTTT; j_gene: TRBJ1-1; len: 13; d_gene: NA; v_gene: TRBV6-4; abundance: NA
CDR3aa: CASTLRRGKIGEAFF; CDR3nt: TGTGCCAGCACTCTCCGGAGGGGAAAAATTGGTGAAGCTTTCTTT; j_gene: TRBJ1-1; len: 15; d_gene: NA; v_gene: TRBV6-5; abundance: NA
CDR3aa: CASRSDRGNLYNEQFF; CDR3nt: TGTGCCAGCAGATCGGACAGGGGGAACCTATACAATGAGCAGTTCTTC; j_gene: TRBJ2-1; len: 16; d_gene: TRBD1; v_gene: TRBV28; abundance: once
CDR3aa: CAIRAGTGEYEQYF; CDR3nt: TGTGCCATCAGGGCCGGGACAGGGGAGTACGAGCAGTACTTC; j_gene: TRBJ2-7; len: 14; d_gene: TRBD1; v_gene: TRBV10-3; abundance: NA
CDR3aa: CASSVSGTGAPYSNQPQHF; CDR3nt: TGTGCCAGCAGCGTCTCCGGGACAGGGGCGCCCTATAGCAATCAGCCCCAGCATTTT; j_gene: TRBJ1-5; len: 19; d_gene: TRBD1; v_gene: TRBV28; abundance: NA
CDR3aa: CASTYGLEGTDTQYF; CDR3nt: TGCGCCAGCACCTACGGACTAGAGGGCACAGATACGCAGTATTTT; j_gene: TRBJ2-3; len: 15; d_gene: TRBD2; v_gene: TRBV5-1; abundance: NA
CDR3aa: CASSPGISTDTQYF; CDR3nt: TGCGCCAGCAGCCCAGGAATTAGCACAGATACGCAGTATTTT; j_gene: TRBJ2-3; len: 14; d_gene: NA; v_gene: TRBV5-1; abundance: NA
CDR3aa: CASRSRGRAGNTIYF; CDR3nt: TGTGCCAGCAGATCCAGGGGGCGCGCTGGAAACACCATATATTTT; j_gene: TRBJ1-3; len: 15; d_gene: TRBD1; v_gene: TRBV28; abundance: NA
CDR3aa: CASSLPQGVDEQYF; CDR3nt: TGTGCCAGCAGCTTACCCCAGGGGGTGGACGAGCAGTACTTC; j_gene: TRBJ2-7; len: 14; d_gene: TRBD1; v_gene: TRBV7-9; abundance: NA
CDR3aa: CASSLARQGNSPLHF; CDR3nt: TGTGCCAGCAGCTTAGCGCGACAGGGCAATTCACCCCTCCACTTT; j_gene: TRBJ1-6; len: 15; d_gene: TRBD1; v_gene: TRBV7-2; abundance: NA